This entry lists 32 T cell receptor beta chains sequenced from one sample in a study of T cells after yellow fever vaccination. Using its own MiXCR run on the 5' RACE reads, TCRdb lists one record per CDR3 protein. This table holds some 110,000 distinct CDR3 sequences, roughly 7.2% found once. The source was CD4+ T cells sorted from PBMCs, collected roughly seven weeks after the first yellow fever vaccination. These receptors came from a man younger than 35 who received the YFV17D yellow fever vaccine.

This clonotype was seen more than once but under ten times. The chain carries TRBV7-3 and TRBJ2-1, with 8 bases that match TRBD2. Per the germline V gene, CDR1 is SGHTA and CDR2 is FQGTGA. The junction had 6 bases not matched to a gene; V was cut back by 1 base and J by 1 base. The CDR3 extends over 17 amino acids. CDR3 in DNA: TGTGCCAGCAGCTTAAGGGCGGGGGGTTGGTCCTACAATGAGCAGTTCTTC. It codes for CASSLRAGGWSYNEQFF.

Many counts were recorded for this clonotype. The CDR3 DNA is TGTGTGAGCGGGGTTACCTCTGGGGCCAACGTCCTGACTTTC. Translation: CVSGVTSGANVLTF. V is TRBV6-1 and J is TRBJ2-6; 7 bases align to TRBD2. The CDR3 contains 14 residues. The germline V gene encodes CDR1 MNHNS and CDR2 SASEGT.

This chain links TRBV7-9 with TRBJ2-6, with a tentative D call TRBD1 (5 bases). In germline, CDR1 is SEHNR, CDR2 FQNEAQ (reference sequence). The CDR3 is 17 amino acids. Trimming stripped 10 bases from V and 4 bases from J, with 23 bases between. The CDR3: CATPLGPLLLGANVLTF. DNA of the CDR3: TGTGCCACCCCGTTGGGGCCGCTCCTGTTAGGGGCCAACGTCCTGACTTTC. Full variable domain (remainder filled in from reference TRBV7-9 and TRBJ2-6): DTGVSQNPRHKITKRGQNVTFRCDPISEHNRLYWYRQTLGQGPEFLTYFQNEAQLEKSRLLSDRFSAERPKGSFSTLEIQRTEQGDSAMYLCATPLGPLLLGANVLTFGAGSRLTVL.

This clonotype was seen ten or more times. J is TRBJ1-1 and V is TRBV12-3 or TRBV12-4; D uncertain. This CDR3 is 13 amino acids long. The V end was cut by 6 bases, the J end by 4 bases, with 12 bases between. DNA for the CDR3: TGTGCCAGCAGCCGTGGGTGGGGCACTGAAGCTTTCTTT. Residues: CASSRGWGTEAFF.

This clonotype came up many times. The chain has TRBV10-3 and TRBJ1-2; 7 nucleotides match TRBD1. Germline CDR1 ENHRY, CDR2 SYGVKD. There are 14 residues in the CDR3. With 5 bases clipped from V and 2 bases from J, the junction kept 5 bases outside the gene matches. CDR3 nucleotides: TGTGCCATCAGTCAAACACAGGGGAACTATGGCTACACCTTC. This translates into CAISQTQGNYGYTF.

The rearrangement links TRBV5-1 to TRBJ2-1, with D perhaps assigned TRBD1 or TRBD2 (5 bases each). Between the trimmed V and J ends, which lost 0 bases and 9 bases, there was a span of 13 bases. Germline CDR1 and CDR2: SGHRS and YFSETQ. This CDR3 is 14 amino acids long. The CDR3 nucleotides are TGCGCCAGCAGCTTGGAAGTCTCAGGGAGTGAGCAGTTCTTC. Protein: CASSLEVSGSEQFF.

Ten or more counts support this clonotype. The V call is TRBV6-2 or TRBV6-3, the J call TRBJ2-2; D is perhaps TRBD2 (6 bases). Germline CDR1 MNHEY, CDR2 SVGEGT. V lost 10 bases and J lost 8, with 17 bases in between. The CDR3 covers 13 residues. The CDR3 bases are TGTGCCACCGACCCTCGGGGGAGAGGGGAGCTGTTTTTT. Its translation is CATDPRGRGELFF.

This clonotype was observed a handful of times. CDR3 loop: CASSRLAGGFTGELFF. CDR3 DNA: TGTGCCAGCAGCCGACTAGCGGGGGGCTTCACCGGGGAGCTGTTTTTT. The chain carries TRBV6-1 and TRBJ2-2; 13 bases fit TRBD2. V was clipped by 6 bases and J by 4 bases; unmatched bases: 5. Germline V gene sequence: CDR1 MNHNS, CDR2 SASEGT. The CDR3 runs to 16 residues.

This clonotype was detected only a few times. CDR3 bases: TGTGCCAGCTCACCAATGGGCGGGGCCCTTGTGAATACGCAGTATTTT. This encodes CASSPMGGALVNTQYF. The V gene is TRBV18, the J gene TRBJ2-3; D possibly corresponds to TRBD2 (6 bases). The V gene lost 2 bases and the J gene lost 7 bases, with 19 bases spanning the gap. This CDR3 is 16 amino acids long. Germline V lookup: CDR1 KGHSH, CDR2 LQKENI.

This clonotype occurred many times. The chain is built from TRBV4-2 and TRBJ2-2, with 12 positions matching TRBD2. V lost 6 bases to trimming and J lost 7 bases; unmatched junction nucleotides: 12. From germline, CDR1 is LGHNA and CDR2 YNFKEQ. CDR3 length equals 17 residues. The CDR3 nucleotides read TGTGCCAGCAGACCGGGACTAGCGGGCCTACGAGTCGGGGAGCTGTTTTTT. Encoded protein: CASRPGLAGLRVGELFF.

The table lists this clonotype with many counts. The chain carries TRBV5-1 and TRBJ1-1, with TRBD1 matching 10 bases. The CDR3 has 14 residues. V shed 4 bases and J 6 bases; nucleotides not matched to a gene: 6. The V gene's germline CDR1 is SGHRS and CDR2 YFSETQ. CDR3 loop: CASSAGQGRAEAFF. Here the CDR3 DNA reads TGCGCCAGCAGCGCGGGACAGGGGAGGGCTGAAGCTTTCTTT.

This clonotype was found many times. This chain connects TRBV18 to TRBJ2-2, with a tentative D call TRBD2 (5 bases). The CDR3 extends over 17 amino acids. Looked up from germline, CDR1 is KGHSH and CDR2 is LQKENI. Trimming shortened V by 2 bases and J by 0 bases, and 13 bases separated the two germline ends. For the CDR3, the DNA is TGTGCCAGCTCACCAGCGGGTAGGAGGACGAACACCGGGGAGCTGTTTTTT. As protein: CASSPAGRRTNTGELFF. The whole variable domain, remainder taken from reference TRBV18 and TRBJ2-2, is NAGVMQNPRHLVRRRGQEARLRCSPMKGHSHVYWYRQLPEEGLKFMVYLQKENIIDESGMPKERFSAEFPKEGPSILRIQQVVRGDSAAYFCASSPAGRRTNTGELFFGEGSRLTVL.

This clonotype showed up many times. The chain employs TRBV11-2 and TRBJ2-1; 7 bases are shared with TRBD2. Germline V lookup: CDR1 SGHAT, CDR2 FQNNGV. The CDR3 spans 18 residues. V lost 5 bases to trimming and J lost 8 bases; unmatched junction nucleotides: 21. The CDR3: CASSRWAPGVGGFYEQFF. The CDR3 DNA is TGTGCCAGCAGCCGGTGGGCGCCGGGCGTGGGGGGGTTCTATGAGCAGTTCTTC.

Ten or more counts support this clonotype. The CDR3, as DNA: TGCGCCAGCAGCCGACAGGGGTTAGCAGGGGTGGGCAATCAGCCCCAGCATTTT. It specifies CASSRQGLAGVGNQPQHF. The chain has TRBV4-1 and TRBJ1-5, with 8 nucleotides matching TRBD1. Germline V gene sequence: CDR1 MGHRA, CDR2 YSYEKL. V shed 4 bases, J shed 2 bases, and the junction held 13 bases outside the gene matches. The CDR3 consists of 18 residues.

This chain uses TRBV6-1 with TRBJ2-1, with 8 positions matching TRBD1. Germline loops: CDR1 MNHNS, CDR2 SASEGT. The CDR3 runs 17 residues. After removal of 6 bases from V and 7 bases from J, the junction contained 17 bases not matched to a gene. The CDR3 loop is CASRDGQGLLSGNEQFF. The CDR3 nucleotides read TGTGCCAGCAGAGATGGACAGGGTCTTCTCTCGGGGAATGAGCAGTTCTTC.

The table lists this clonotype with many counts. This sequence joins TRBV7-8 and TRBJ1-1; 8 bases are shared with TRBD1. From germline, CDR1 is SGHVS and CDR2 FQNEAQ. The J segment lost 3 bases and the V segment lost 2 bases, leaving 2 bases of the junction unmatched. The CDR3 covers 14 residues. The CDR3 region is CASSLSGGYTEAFF. DNA for the CDR3: TGTGCCAGCAGCTTATCAGGGGGCTACACTGAAGCTTTCTTT. Full variable domain (rest looked up from reference TRBV7-8 and TRBJ1-1): GAGVSQSPRYKVAKRGQDVALRCDPISGHVSLFWYQQALGQGPEFLTYFQNEAQLDKSGLPSDRFFAERPEGSVSTLKIQRTQQEDSAVYLCASSLSGGYTEAFFGQGTRLTVV.

Ten or more counts support this clonotype. J is TRBJ1-2 and V is TRBV4-1, with D unresolved. This CDR3 region has 17 residues. Trimming stripped 4 bases from V and 0 bases from J, with 18 bases between. Germline V gene data show CDR1 as MGHRA and CDR2 as YSYEKL. DNA for the CDR3: TGCGCCAGCAGCCGAGGTTACAGAAGGGAGACTAACTATGGCTACACCTTC. This encodes CASSRGYRRETNYGYTF.

CDR3 residues: CASSLSQGWSPLHF. CDR3 DNA sequence: TGTGCCAGCAGCTTGAGCCAGGGTTGGTCACCCCTCCACTTT. The genes are TRBV7-2 and TRBJ1-6; D is perhaps TRBD1 (5 bases). This CDR3 is 14 amino acids long. CDR1 is SGHTA, CDR2 FQGNSA, per germline. V lost 3 bases and J 10 bases, leaving 13 bases between the germline ends.

Many counts were recorded for this clonotype. This chain connects TRBV6-1 to TRBJ2-7; D may be TRBD1 or TRBD2 (5 bases each). V shed 4 bases and J shed 0 bases, with 19 bases lying between them. CDR1 and CDR2 (germline): MNHNS, SASEGT. This CDR3 spans 17 amino acids. The CDR3 nucleotides are TGTGCCAGCAGTGGGAACCGGGGCCGATCTCACTCCTACGAGCAGTACTTC. It codes for CASSGNRGRSHSYEQYF.

A note on this clonotype: A much bigger clone sits one base away, suggesting this may be a read error. This sequence joins TRBV5-5 and TRBJ2-6, with a weak D call TRBD2 (6 bases). Germline CDR1 and CDR2: SGHKS and YYEKEE (reference sequence). The CDR3 runs 15 residues. V was cut by 6 bases and J by 1 base, with 11 bases left in between. For the CDR3, the DNA is TGTGCCAGCACTTCCGGGAGATCTGGGGCCAACGTCCTGACTTTC. The encoded protein is CASTSGRSGANVLTF.

This clonotype was seen at least ten times. The chain couples TRBV7-8 to TRBJ2-7; D perhaps matches TRBD2 (6 bases). V lost 4 bases and J 2 bases, leaving 15 bases between the germline ends. Germline values: CDR1 SGHVS, CDR2 FQNEAQ. This CDR3 has 15 residues. For the CDR3, the DNA is TGTGCCAGCAGCTCCCCGATGTGGGGGGCCTACGAGCAGTACGTC. It codes for CASSSPMWGAYEQYV.

The CDR3 DNA reads as TGTGCCAGCAGAGAACAAAACAGGGGGTGGGAGCAGTACGTC. As protein: CASREQNRGWEQYV. The V call is TRBV2, the J call TRBJ2-7; TRBD1 agrees at 8 bases. CDR3 size: 14 residues. CDR1 and CDR2 from the germline V gene are SNHLY and FYNNEI. The J segment lost 7 bases and the V segment lost 6 bases, leaving 11 bases of the junction unmatched.

This clonotype was recorded many times. The chain carries TRBV28 and TRBJ2-2; D is unresolved. The CDR3 is 14 residues long. The germline gives CDR1 MDHEN, CDR2 SYDVKM. The V gene lost 5 bases and the J gene lost 2 bases, with 9 bases spanning the gap. The CDR3 DNA reads as TGTGCCAGCAGTCCAGGATTCAACACCGGGGAGCTGTTTTTT. This gives the protein CASSPGFNTGELFF.

This clonotype has a count of ten or more. V is TRBV7-2 and J is TRBJ2-5; 8 nucleotides align to TRBD2. The CDR3 runs 14 residues. J lost 2 bases, V lost 3 bases, and 2 bases had no gene match. CDR1 and CDR2 from the germline V gene are SGHTA and FQGNSA. The CDR3 is CASSFTGGQETQYF. The DNA for the CDR3 is TGTGCCAGCAGCTTCACGGGGGGGCAAGAGACCCAGTACTTC.

This clonotype occurred many times. The chain links TRBV13 to TRBJ2-7; D may be TRBD1 or TRBD2 (5 bases each). The CDR3 sequence is 14 residues long. CDR1 is PRHDT and CDR2 is FYEKMQ in the germline V gene (reference sequence). V was pared by 5 bases and J by 2 bases, with 13 bases between. The CDR3 reads CASSRGRPAYEQYV. The CDR3 nucleotides are TGTGCCAGCAGCCGGGGACGGCCCGCCTACGAGCAGTACGTC.

This clonotype was counted at least ten times. V usage is TRBV3-1 and J usage is TRBJ1-5; a weak D match, TRBD1 (5 bases). V was shortened by 4 bases and J by 7 bases, with 11 bases between the two germline ends. Germline V lookup: CDR1 LGHDT, CDR2 YNNKEL (reference sequence). The CDR3 length is 13 residues. CDR3 protein: CASSLGAGQPQHF. CDR3 in DNA: TGTGCCAGCAGCCTCGGGGCGGGGCAGCCCCAGCATTTT.

This clonotype was found many times. The chain recombines TRBV6-1 with TRBJ1-3, with D possibly being TRBD1 (5 bases). Germline V gives CDR1 MNHNS, CDR2 SASEGT. Trimming took 0 bases from V and 0 from J, leaving 6 bases between them. The CDR3 spans 15 residues. The DNA for the CDR3 is TGTGCCAGCAGTGAAGCCCAGGGCTCTGGAAACACCATATATTTT. Encoded protein: CASSEAQGSGNTIYF.

This clonotype came up many times. V gene TRBV28 combines with J gene TRBJ2-1; maybe TRBD2 (6 bases). V lost 1 base and J lost 3, with 16 bases in between. Germline CDR1 is MDHEN and CDR2 is SYDVKM. This CDR3 is built from 17 residues. The CDR3, as DNA: TGTGCCAGCAGTTTATTGGGACTGCATACCAGCTACAATGAGCAGTTCTTC. This sequence encodes CASSLLGLHTSYNEQFF.

This clonotype was seen ten or more times. The CDR3 is CASSRGQTYEQYV. In nucleotides, the CDR3 is TGTGCCAGCAGCCGGGGACAGACTTACGAGCAGTACGTC. V and J are TRBV9 and TRBJ2-7, with 7 bases identical to TRBD1. The V segment lost 4 bases and the J segment 4 bases; nucleotides outside the gene matches: 5. This CDR3 comprises 13 residues. CDR1 SGDLS and CDR2 YYNGEE come from the germline V gene.

This clonotype was seen at least ten times. The J gene is TRBJ1-2, the V gene TRBV20-1, with D tentatively TRBD1 (5 bases). Trimming took 0 bases from V and 7 from J, leaving 9 bases between them. Germline V gives CDR1 DFQATT, CDR2 SNEGSKA (reference sequence). The CDR3 is 12 residues long. The CDR3 region is CSARDLTAGYTF. The DNA of the CDR3 is TGCAGTGCTAGAGATCTGACAGCTGGCTACACCTTC.

This clonotype came up many times. The chain joins TRBV18 to TRBJ2-5; D gene ambiguous. V lost 1 base, J lost 4 bases, and 4 bases lay in between. Looked up from germline, CDR1 is KGHSH and CDR2 is LQKENI. This CDR3 comprises 12 residues. CDR3 nucleotides: TGTGCCAGCTCACCACGCAGAGAGACCCAGTACTTC. It yields the protein CASSPRRETQYF.

This chain uses TRBV6-2 or TRBV6-3 with TRBJ1-5, with D unresolved. V was clipped by 0 bases and J by 5 bases, with 8 bases between them. CDR1 and CDR2 (germline): MNHEY, SVGEGT. This CDR3 region has 14 residues. The CDR3 DNA is TGTGCCAGCAGTTACTCTGGAGGTTATCAGCCCCAGCATTTT. Protein sequence: CASSYSGGYQPQHF.